Presented here are 28 T cell receptor beta chains from one specimen sequenced in a study of vaccination and CD4 T cells after COVID-19. Scientists ran DNA taken from cultured CD4+ T cells through the Oncomine TCR Beta short-read assay for sequencing. TCRdb reanalysed the PCR reads using MiXCR and keeps one entry per CDR3 protein. Here the sample spans approximately 20,000 distinct CDR3 sequences, 70% being singletons. No antigen is known for these receptors. Indicated treatment: approximately 9-day PBMC culture with coronavirus spike peptide pools or control peptides (ViraFEST assay). The sequenced sample was CD4+ T cells from blood, cultured in vitro. The receptor set was obtained from a human donor who had recovered from COVID-19.

The CDR3 coding sequence is TGTGCCACCAGCTTCACAGATACGCAGTATTTT. Amino acids: CATSFTDTQYF. The chain combines TRBV24-1 with TRBJ2-3; D call uncertain. CDR1 is KGHDR and CDR2 is SFDVKD in the germline V gene. V lost 7 bases to trimming and J lost 2 bases, with 3 bases between them. This CDR3 has 11 residues.

The V and J genes are TRBV28 and TRBJ2-7, with D perhaps assigned TRBD1 or TRBD2 (6 bases each). Trimming removed 5 bases from V and 6 bases from J, with 11 bases in between. The germline V gene has CDR1 MDHEN and CDR2 SYDVKM. The CDR3 spans 12 residues. This chain's CDR3 is CASSVGGGEQYF. In DNA, the CDR3 is TGTGCCAGCAGTGTTGGAGGGGGCGAGCAGTACTTC.

J is TRBJ1-1 and V is TRBV6-1; D is ambiguous. Trimming removed 7 bases at V and 0 bases at J, with 9 bases between. The CDR3 totals 13 residues. The germline V gene encodes CDR1 MNHNS and CDR2 SASEGT. CDR3 residues: CASTGHMNTEAFF. DNA for the CDR3: TGTGCCAGCACGGGCCACATGAACACTGAAGCTTTCTTT.

This clonotype was detected only once. This chain connects TRBV28 to TRBJ2-7; 8 bases map to TRBD2. CDR3 length: 14 residues. The germline V gene has CDR1 MDHEN and CDR2 SYDVKM. The V and J ends lost 9 bases and 3 bases, in that order; junction bases with no gene match: 10. The CDR3 bases are TGTGCCAGTATTACCGGGACTAGGCTCTACGAGCAGTACTTC. Protein sequence: CASITGTRLYEQYF.

The chain carries TRBV20-1 and TRBJ2-3; possible D gene TRBD2, 6 bases. Germline V gene sequence: CDR1 DFQATT, CDR2 SNEGSKA (reference sequence). This CDR3 contains 15 residues. V lost 5 bases and J 4 bases, leaving 19 bases between the germline ends. The CDR3 DNA follows: TGCAGTGCTTCCAACGTCGGAGGGAGTGCAGATACGCAGTATTTT. This sequence encodes CSASNVGGSADTQYF.

This clonotype was picked up a small number of times. CDR3 protein: CASSPLVHGYTF. CDR3 nucleotides: TGTGCCAGCAGTCCCCTCGTCCATGGCTACACCTTC. V is TRBV6-1 and J is TRBJ1-2; D gene uncertain. The CDR3 sequence is 12 residues long. Germline loops: CDR1 MNHNS, CDR2 SASEGT. Between the trimmed V and J ends, which lost 5 bases and 6 bases, there was a span of 10 bases.

The gene calls are TRBV25-1 and TRBJ1-3, with 9 positions matching TRBD1. CDR3 length: 15 residues. Trimming took 2 bases from V and 7 from J; bases not matched to a gene: 6. The germline gives CDR1 MGHDK, CDR2 SYGVNS. CDR3 loop: CASSEGGTGGNTIYF. As DNA, the CDR3 is TGTGCCAGCAGTGAAGGGGGCACAGGGGGCAACACCATATATTTT.

The genes are TRBV7-2 and TRBJ2-3; 11 bases are a match to TRBD2. The CDR3 is 19 amino acids. The V gene end was trimmed by 5 bases and the J gene end by 0 bases; junction bases not matched to a gene: 13. Germline V CDR1 and CDR2: SGHTA, FQGNSA. This CDR3 is CASSPPLSTSGKSTDTQYF. In DNA, the CDR3 is TGTGCCAGCAGCCCTCCCCTCTCGACTAGCGGGAAAAGCACAGATACGCAGTATTTT.

This sequence joins TRBV6-5 and TRBJ2-1; TRBD2 matches 10 bases. The trim removed 2 bases at V and 5 bases at J, leaving 6 bases unmatched. This CDR3 contains 16 residues. The germline V gene encodes CDR1 MNHEY and CDR2 SVGAGI. CDR3 protein: CASSYPLAGADNEQFF. CDR3 DNA: TGTGCCAGCAGTTACCCCCTAGCGGGAGCCGACAATGAGCAGTTCTTC.

This chain uses TRBV6-4 with TRBJ2-2; 8 nucleotides agree with TRBD2. This CDR3 has 14 residues. J was trimmed by 5 bases and V by 6 bases; bases with no gene match: 5. The V gene's germline CDR1 is MRHNA and CDR2 SNTAGT. For the CDR3, the DNA is TGTGCCAGCAGAGGAACTAGCGGAACCGGGGAGCTGTTTTTT. Translating it yields CASRGTSGTGELFF.

The J gene is TRBJ1-6, the V gene TRBV28, with a possible D match to TRBD1 (5 bases). V was shortened by 5 bases and J by 0 bases, with 11 bases between the two germline ends. CDR1 is MDHEN and CDR2 is SYDVKM in the germline V gene. The CDR3 covers 16 residues. The DNA of the CDR3 is TGTGCCAGCAGTCCCTGGACAAGCTCCTATAATTCACCCCTCCACTTT. As protein: CASSPWTSSYNSPLHF.

There are a few counts of this clonotype. The chain combines TRBV7-3 with TRBJ1-2, with D maybe TRBD1 (6 bases). Germline CDR1 SGHTA, CDR2 FQGTGA. Trimming took off 1 base at V and 4 bases at J, with 13 bases between the two ends. There are 15 residues in the CDR3. The CDR3 region is CASSLRAGETYGYTF. CDR3 DNA: TGTGCCAGCAGCTTAAGGGCAGGGGAGACCTATGGCTACACCTTC.

V gene TRBV29-1 combines with J gene TRBJ1-2, with 10 nucleotides matching TRBD1. Per the germline V gene, CDR1 is SQVTM and CDR2 is ANQGSEA. V lost 6 bases to trimming and J lost 7 bases; unmatched junction nucleotides: 8. The CDR3 has 13 residues. CDR3 protein: CSVLPTGGGGYTF. The CDR3 DNA reads as TGCAGCGTCCTCCCGACAGGGGGCGGTGGCTACACCTTC.

The genes are TRBV20-1 and TRBJ2-6; TRBD2 aligns across 10 bases. V lost 4 bases, J lost 0 bases, and 12 bases stayed unmatched. Germline CDR1 reads DFQATT; CDR2 reads SNEGSKA (reference sequence). This CDR3 is built from 19 residues. As DNA, the CDR3 is TGCAGTGCTAAACGGATTGGGCTAGCGGGAGTCTCTGGGGCCAACGTCCTGACTTTC. Translating it yields CSAKRIGLAGVSGANVLTF.

This CDR3 reads CASSYRGGEKLFF. The CDR3 coding sequence is TGTGCCAGCAGTTACAGGGGCGGTGAAAAACTGTTTTTT. The V gene is TRBV6-2 or TRBV6-3, the J gene TRBJ1-4; D may be TRBD1 (5 bases). Between the trimmed V and J ends, which lost 2 bases and 7 bases, there was a span of 8 bases. The CDR3 extends over 13 amino acids. Germline CDR1 is MNHEY and CDR2 is SVGEGT.

The gene calls are TRBV7-2 and TRBJ1-6; D gene ambiguous. This CDR3 is 17 amino acids long. Trimming took off 5 bases at V and 8 bases at J, with 22 bases between the two ends. CDR1 is SGHTA and CDR2 is FQGNSA in the germline V gene. This CDR3 is CASSPVKGSRSDSPLHF. Here the CDR3 DNA reads TGTGCCAGCAGCCCAGTTAAGGGTTCTCGTAGTGATTCACCCCTCCACTTT.

The chain joins TRBV2 to TRBJ1-2, with a tentative D call TRBD1 (6 bases). CDR1 SNHLY and CDR2 FYNNEI come from the germline V gene. V lost 4 bases and J lost 4, with 13 bases in between. There are 14 residues in the CDR3. For the CDR3, the DNA is TGTGCCAGCAGTGTCCAGGGGCAGAGCTATGGCTACACCTTC. Residues: CASSVQGQSYGYTF.

This sequence joins TRBV19 and TRBJ1-5; TRBD1 agrees at 8 bases. Looked up from germline, CDR1 is LNHDA and CDR2 is SQIVND (reference sequence). This CDR3 region has 15 residues. With 4 bases clipped from V and 0 bases from J, the junction kept 2 bases outside the gene matches. CDR3 sequence (DNA): TGTGCCAGTAGTACCGACAGGGGTAGCAATCAGCCCCAGCATTTT. Residues: CASSTDRGSNQPQHF.

The J gene is TRBJ1-4, the V gene TRBV6-2 or TRBV6-3, with a weak D call TRBD1 (6 bases). V was trimmed by 5 bases and J by 11 bases, leaving 12 bases between them. The CDR3 is made up of 12 amino acids. Per germline, CDR1 MNHEY and CDR2 SVGEGT. The chain's CDR3 is CASSQTGWKLFF. DNA of the CDR3: TGTGCCAGCAGTCAAACAGGGTGGAAACTGTTTTTT.

This clonotype was picked up a small number of times. The chain employs TRBV7-2 and TRBJ1-2, with D tentatively TRBD1 (6 bases). The germline V gene encodes CDR1 SGHTA and CDR2 FQGNSA. With 1 base removed from V and 7 bases from J, the gap between germline ends came to 13 bases. The CDR3 sequence is 14 residues long. DNA for the CDR3: TGTGCCAGCAGCTTAGATTGGGGGGCAGGTGGCTACACCTTC. Residues: CASSLDWGAGGYTF.

This chain joins TRBV5-1 and TRBJ2-1, with a possible D match to TRBD2 (6 bases). CDR1 and CDR2 from the germline V gene are SGHRS and YFSETQ. V was clipped by 1 base and J by 3 bases, with 17 bases between them. The CDR3 is 17 residues long. CDR3 region: CASSLFSEAGNYNEQFF. The CDR3 DNA reads TGCGCCAGCAGCTTGTTTTCCGAGGCGGGGAACTACAATGAGCAGTTCTTC.

This chain links TRBV6-1 with TRBJ2-7, with a possible D match to TRBD2 (6 bases). The CDR3 runs to 17 residues. V was shortened by 5 bases and J by 2 bases, with 22 bases between the two germline ends. CDR1 is MNHNS, CDR2 SASEGT, per germline. The CDR3 coding sequence is TGTGCCAGCAGTAATACAATAGGGTCCGGGAGCACCTACGAGCAGTACTTC. It specifies CASSNTIGSGSTYEQYF.

The chain carries TRBV20-1 and TRBJ2-5; 9 bases match TRBD2. Germline V CDR1 and CDR2: DFQATT, SNEGSKA (reference sequence). V dropped 6 bases and J dropped 6; count of bases not matched to a gene: 17. This CDR3 has 16 residues. CDR3 DNA sequence: TGCAGTGCCCCCCGTGGGCGCGGGAGGGATGGAAAGACCCAGTACTTC. Translated, it gives CSAPRGRGRDGKTQYF.

The rearrangement links TRBV7-2 to TRBJ2-5; 8 bases map to TRBD1. CDR1 is SGHTA, CDR2 FQGNSA, per germline. This CDR3 contains 15 residues. The V segment lost 1 base and the J segment 3 bases; nucleotides outside the gene matches: 4. The CDR3 DNA reads TGTGCCAGCAGCTTAGTGACAGGGGTCGAAGAGACCCAGTACTTC. Its protein is CASSLVTGVEETQYF.

The CDR3 bases are TGTGCCACCAGCAGGTCCCTGAGTGGACAGATCTCTGGAAACACCATATATTTT. The encoded protein is CATSRSLSGQISGNTIYF. This chain connects TRBV15 to TRBJ1-3, with TRBD1 as a possible D gene (6 bases). The CDR3 sequence is 18 residues long. Germline V lookup: CDR1 LNHNV, CDR2 YYDKDF (reference sequence). The ends were cut back, 3 bases at V and 0 bases at J, with 18 bases in the middle.

The chain is built from TRBV20-1 and TRBJ2-2, with TRBD1 as a possible D gene (6 bases). CDR3 length equals 15 residues. Germline values: CDR1 DFQATT, CDR2 SNEGSKA (reference sequence). V was pared by 1 base and J by 0 bases, with 9 bases between. CDR3: CSARVGQSNTGELFF. CDR3 nucleotides: TGCAGTGCTAGAGTTGGACAGTCGAACACCGGGGAGCTGTTTTTT.

There are a few counts of this clonotype. The chain links TRBV28 to TRBJ1-4; D not certain. CDR3 length: 14 amino acids. Trimming left V 6 bases short and J 4 bases short, with 12 bases between. CDR1 is MDHEN, CDR2 SYDVKM, per germline. CDR3 sequence (DNA): TGTGCCAGCAGGGTAGGACGGCTTAATGAAAAACTGTTTTTT. Residues: CASRVGRLNEKLFF.

The chain uses TRBV7-9 and TRBJ2-7; 8 positions agree with TRBD2. The V gene end was trimmed by 4 bases and the J gene end by 4 bases; junction bases not matched to a gene: 9. Germline-derived CDR1 and CDR2 are SEHNR and FQNEAQ (reference sequence). The CDR3 extends over 15 amino acids. For the CDR3, the DNA is TGTGCCAGCAGCTCCTACGGACGGGGGGGATACGAGCAGTACTTC. Translated, it gives CASSSYGRGGYEQYF.